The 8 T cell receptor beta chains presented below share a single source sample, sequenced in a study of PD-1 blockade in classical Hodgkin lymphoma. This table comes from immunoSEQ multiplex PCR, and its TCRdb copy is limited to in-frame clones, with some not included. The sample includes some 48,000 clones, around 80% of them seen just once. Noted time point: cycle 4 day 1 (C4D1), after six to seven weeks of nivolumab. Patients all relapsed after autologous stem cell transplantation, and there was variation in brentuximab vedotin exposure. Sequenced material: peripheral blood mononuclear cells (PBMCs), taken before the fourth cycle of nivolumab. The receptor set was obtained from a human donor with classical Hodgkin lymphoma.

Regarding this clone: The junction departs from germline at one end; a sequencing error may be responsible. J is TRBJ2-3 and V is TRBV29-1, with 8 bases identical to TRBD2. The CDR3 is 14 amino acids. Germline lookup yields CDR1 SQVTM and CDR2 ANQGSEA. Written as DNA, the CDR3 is TGCAGCGTCGAAGGGCGGGAGGTCACAGATACGCAGTATTTT. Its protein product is CSVEGREVTDTQYF.

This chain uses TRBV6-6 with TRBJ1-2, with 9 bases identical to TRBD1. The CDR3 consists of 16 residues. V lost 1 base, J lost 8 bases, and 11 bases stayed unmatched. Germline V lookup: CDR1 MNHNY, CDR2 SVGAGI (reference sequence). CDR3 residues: CASSYLSGTGLTGYTF. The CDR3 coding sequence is TGTGCCAGCAGTTACTTATCCGGGACAGGGTTAACCGGCTACACCTTC.

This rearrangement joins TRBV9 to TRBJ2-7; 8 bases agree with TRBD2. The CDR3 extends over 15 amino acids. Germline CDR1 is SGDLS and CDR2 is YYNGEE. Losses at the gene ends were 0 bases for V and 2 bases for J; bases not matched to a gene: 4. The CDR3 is CASSVGLAGPYEQYF. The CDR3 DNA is TGTGCCAGCAGCGTAGGGCTAGCGGGCCCCTACGAGCAGTACTTC.

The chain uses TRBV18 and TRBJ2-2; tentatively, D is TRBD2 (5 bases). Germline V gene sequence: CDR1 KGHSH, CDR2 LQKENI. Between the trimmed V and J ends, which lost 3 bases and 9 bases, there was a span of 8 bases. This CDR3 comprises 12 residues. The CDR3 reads CASSPEGWELFF. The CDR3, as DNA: TGTGCCAGCTCACCCGAGGGCTGGGAGCTGTTTTTT.

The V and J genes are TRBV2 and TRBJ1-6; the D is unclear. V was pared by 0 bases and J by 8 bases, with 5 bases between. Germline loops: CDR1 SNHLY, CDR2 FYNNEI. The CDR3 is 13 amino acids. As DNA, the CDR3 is TGTGCCAGCAGTGAAGCCCCGTATTCACCCCTCCACTTT. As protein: CASSEAPYSPLHF.

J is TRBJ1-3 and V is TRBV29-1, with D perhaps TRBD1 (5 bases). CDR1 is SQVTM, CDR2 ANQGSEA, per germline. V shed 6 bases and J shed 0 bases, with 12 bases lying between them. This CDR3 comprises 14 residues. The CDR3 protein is CSVDGGISGNTIYF. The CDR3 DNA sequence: TGCAGCGTGGATGGGGGGATCTCTGGAAACACCATATATTTT.

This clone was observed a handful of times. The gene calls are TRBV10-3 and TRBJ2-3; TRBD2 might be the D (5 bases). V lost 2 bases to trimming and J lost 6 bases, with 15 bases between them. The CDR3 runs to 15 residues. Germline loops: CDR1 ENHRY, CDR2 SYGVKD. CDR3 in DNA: TGTGCCATCAGTGAGACCCGGGTAACGGGGGATACGCAGTATTTT. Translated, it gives CAISETRVTGDTQYF.

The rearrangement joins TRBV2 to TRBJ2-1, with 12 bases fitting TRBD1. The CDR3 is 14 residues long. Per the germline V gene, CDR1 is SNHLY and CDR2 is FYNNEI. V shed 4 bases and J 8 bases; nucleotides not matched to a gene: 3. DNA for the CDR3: TGTGCCAGCAGTGCGGGACAGGGGGCTTATGAGCAGTTCTTC. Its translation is CASSAGQGAYEQFF.